A selection of T cell receptor beta chains follows, all from one sample in a study of Graves' ophthalmopathy and Graves' hyperthyroidism. Using its own MiXCR run on the multiplex PCR reads, TCRdb lists one record per CDR3 protein. The sample has 450,000 to 600,000 distinct CDR3 sequences; about two fifths are singletons. Sequencing used peripheral blood or thyroid tissue (not recorded which). These receptors were taken from an adult man with Graves' hyperthyroidism. Both conserved end residues are part of each CDR3. The D gene is left open where the match is weak. Expanded clones get a size class; other rows say once, few or many, or leave the size out.

v_call	clone_size	d_call	j_call	cdr3_aa	cdr3_nt
TRBV4-1	many	TRBD1	TRBJ1-5	CASSQDRGQASNQPQHF	TGCGCCAGCAGCCAGGACAGGGGGCAAGCTAGCAATCAGCCCCAGCATTTT
TRBV7-9	many	-	TRBJ2-7	CASSLGSLGEQYF	TGTGCCAGCAGCTTAGGCTCACTGGGGGAGCAGTACTTC
TRBV7-9	-	TRBD1	TRBJ1-4	CASSRSGQARTNEKLFF	TGTGCCAGCAGCCGCTCCGGACAGGCACGGACTAATGAAAAACTGTTTTTT
TRBV5-1	-	-	TRBJ2-2	CASREAGELFF	TGCGCCAGCAGGGAGGCCGGGGAGCTGTTTTTT
TRBV5-8	many	-	TRBJ1-5	CASSLWRGPQPQHF	TGTGCCAGCAGCTTATGGAGGGGACCTCAGCCCCAGCATTTT
TRBV9	-	TRBD2	TRBJ2-7	CASSETGLAGAEQYF	TGTGCCAGCAGCGAAACCGGACTAGCGGGAGCCGAGCAGTACTTC
TRBV10-3	-	-	TRBJ1-2	CAIRKQGLYGYTF	TGTGCCATCAGGAAACAGGGTCTCTATGGCTACACCTTC
TRBV27	many	-	TRBJ2-5	CASSFMAGETQYF	TGTGCCAGCAGTTTCATGGCTGGAGAGACCCAGTACTTC
TRBV4-3	many	TRBD1	TRBJ2-7	CASSQLGQGDNEQYF	TGCGCCAGCAGCCAACTGGGACAGGGGGACAACGAGCAGTACTTC
TRBV19	few	-	TRBJ1-2	CASSINYRGAGNYGYTF	TGTGCCAGTAGTATAAATTACCGGGGGGCCGGAAACTATGGCTACACCTTC
TRBV20-1	-	TRBD1	TRBJ2-5	CSATTGGWETQYF	TGCAGTGCTACGACAGGGGGCTGGGAGACCCAGTACTTC
TRBV19	few	TRBD1	TRBJ1-5	CATQQGSQPQHF	TGTGCCACTCAACAGGGGTCTCAGCCCCAGCATTTT
TRBV7-9	many	-	TRBJ2-5	CASSAGIWETQYF	TGTGCCAGCAGCGCAGGGATTTGGGAGACCCAGTACTTC
TRBV2	-	-	TRBJ1-3	CASSDWQHTGALYF	TGTGCCAGCAGTGACTGGCAGCACACCGGGGCCTTATATTTT
TRBV18	-	-	TRBJ1-1	CASSPEQNTEAFF	TGTGCCAGCTCACCAGAGCAAAACACTGAAGCTTTCTTT
TRBV5-1	-	TRBD2	TRBJ2-7	CASSHPGTSGSTTYEQYF	TGCGCCAGCAGCCATCCAGGGACTAGCGGGAGTACGACCTACGAGCAGTACTTC
TRBV11-2	many	-	TRBJ2-2	CASSGGASTGELFF	TGTGCCAGCAGCGGGGGCGCTAGTACCGGGGAGCTGTTTTTT
TRBV5-1	few	-	TRBJ1-1	CASSLGVEAEAFF	TGCGCCAGCAGCTTGGGGGTCGAGGCTGAAGCTTTCTTT
TRBV12-3/TRBV12-4	-	TRBD2	TRBJ2-5	CASGLTGGVAGGLETQYF	TGTGCTAGTGGTTTGACCGGGGGGGTCGCGGGGGGATTGGAGACCCAGTACTTC
TRBV30	-	-	TRBJ1-1	CAWSRGRAEAFF	TGTGCCTGGTCACGGGGACGGGCTGAAGCTTTCTTT
TRBV10-3	-	-	TRBJ1-6	CASSFPRDRNSPLHF	TGTGCCAGCAGTTTCCCCAGGGACCGAAATTCACCCCTCCACTTT
TRBV5-4	few	-	TRBJ2-5	CASSFYRVGGQETQYF	TGTGCCAGCAGCTTCTACAGGGTTGGGGGCCAAGAGACCCAGTACTTC
TRBV6-6	-	TRBD2	TRBJ2-1	CASSYAGAPTYNEQFF	TGTGCCAGCAGTTACGCGGGAGCCCCAACCTACAATGAGCAGTTCTTC
TRBV7-2	-	-	TRBJ2-6	CASSQVARGLAGANVLTF	TGCGCCAGCAGCCAAGTCGCCAGGGGCTTGGCTGGGGCCAACGTCCTGACTTTC
TRBV20-1	many	TRBD1	TRBJ1-1	CSASRQGNTEAFF	TGCAGTGCTAGCCGACAGGGGAACACTGAAGCTTTCTTT
TRBV19	many	-	TRBJ1-5	CASTGLYSNQPQHF	TGTGCCAGCACCGGACTGTATAGCAATCAGCCCCAGCATTTT
TRBV29-1	-	-	TRBJ2-2	CSVEWTGELFF	TGCAGCGTTGAATGGACAGGGGAGCTGTTTTTT
TRBV24-1	-	TRBD2	TRBJ2-5	CATSDAGATQETQYF	TGTGCCACCAGTGATGCGGGAGCTACCCAAGAGACCCAGTACTTC
TRBV2	-	TRBD2	TRBJ2-5	CASSVTSGTWETQYF	TGTGCCAGCAGTGTTACTAGCGGGACTTGGGAGACCCAGTACTTC
TRBV5-8	many	TRBD1	TRBJ1-1	CASSKGQGTLEAFF	TGTGCCAGCAGCAAGGGACAGGGGACTCTTGAAGCTTTCTTT
TRBV7-2	many	-	TRBJ2-2	CASSPRMNTGELFF	TGTGCCAGCAGCCCCCGCATGAACACCGGGGAGCTGTTTTTT
TRBV9	many	-	TRBJ2-2	CASSVGSPQTGELFF	TGTGCCAGCAGCGTAGGGAGCCCACAAACCGGGGAGCTGTTTTTT
TRBV7-9	-	-	TRBJ1-5	CASSPTGDTRPQHF	TGTGCCAGCAGCCCCACCGGGGACACTCGGCCCCAGCATTTT
TRBV5-1	-	-	TRBJ2-7	CASSVVGYEQYF	TGTGCCAGCAGCGTAGTGGGCTATGAGCAGTACTTC
TRBV5-1	many	-	TRBJ1-1	CASSLDFPTTEAFF	TGCGCCAGCAGCTTGGACTTTCCTACCACTGAAGCTTTCTTT
TRBV24-1	-	TRBD2	TRBJ2-3	CATSDISGAADTQYF	TGTGCCACCAGTGATATTAGCGGGGCCGCAGATACGCAGTATTTT
TRBV4-1	many	-	TRBJ2-2	CASSQDGSGANTGELFF	TGCGCCAGCAGCCAAGATGGGTCGGGGGCCAACACCGGGGAGCTGTTTTTT
TRBV7-2	-	TRBD1	TRBJ1-2	CASSLVGTAIYGYTF	TGTGCCAGCAGCTTAGTTGGGACAGCAATCTATGGCTACACCTTC
TRBV7-9	-	-	TRBJ1-1	CASSLKGVRNTEAFF	TGTGCCAGCAGCTTAAAAGGAGTGAGGAACACTGAAGCTTTCTTT
TRBV10-3	many	-	TRBJ2-7	CAISDTPVPTGYEQYF	TGTGCCATCAGCGATACCCCTGTCCCGACAGGCTACGAGCAGTACTTC
TRBV19	many	TRBD1	TRBJ1-2	CASRGTGTASGYTF	TGTGCCAGTAGGGGCACCGGGACAGCCTCGGGCTACACCTTC
TRBV7-6	-	TRBD2	TRBJ2-5	CASSLFASGRAGETQYF	TGTGCCAGCAGCTTATTCGCTAGCGGGAGGGCAGGAGAGACCCAGTACTTC
TRBV10-2	-	TRBD2	TRBJ2-1	CASSVLSGSRNEQFF	TGCGCCAGCAGTGTCTTAAGCGGGAGTAGAAATGAGCAGTTCTTC
TRBV10-2	many	-	TRBJ2-7	CASSESEVSYEQYF	TGCGCCAGCAGTGAGTCCGAGGTCTCCTACGAGCAGTACTTC
TRBV15	-	TRBD2	TRBJ2-5	CATSGGLAGGEETQYF	TGTGCCACCAGCGGAGGACTAGCGGGAGGGGAGGAGACCCAGTACTTC
TRBV7-2	many	TRBD1	TRBJ2-7	CASSFIPNRGRGHEQYF	TGTGCCAGCAGCTTCATACCGAACAGGGGGCGCGGCCACGAGCAGTACTTC
TRBV9	once	-	TRBJ2-2	CASSLPGRVGPNTGELFF	TGCGCCAGCAGCTTGCCCGGTCGGGTCGGTCCGAACACCGGGGAGCTGTTTTTT
TRBV7-2	many	-	TRBJ2-5	CASSLKGVQETQYF	TGTGCCAGCAGCTTAAAGGGAGTACAAGAGACCCAGTACTTC
TRBV11-1	many	-	TRBJ1-2	CASSLPGATRGYTF	TGTGCCAGCAGCTTACCAGGGGCGACGAGGGGCTACACCTTC
TRBV6-5	many	-	TRBJ1-5	CASSYAAYSNQPQHF	TGTGCCAGCAGTTACGCAGCATATAGCAATCAGCCCCAGCATTTT